These 26 T cell receptor delta chains came from one sample sequenced in a study of gamma-delta T cells after stem cell transplantation. TCRdb processed the RT-PCR reads again with the CATT caller. This table holds 1,400 or so delta-chain clones, more than 5.5% found once. The sequenced sample consisted of gamma-delta T cells. These receptors were collected from a human donor. It is not recorded whose cells these are; they may come from a transplant donor.

In nucleotides, the CDR3 is TGTGCCTGTGACACGGTACTGGGGGATACGATCGATAAACTCATCTTT. Translated: CACDTVLGDTIDKLIF. The J gene is TRDJ1, the V gene TRDV2, with 13 bases that match TRDD3. V lost 1 base, J lost 4 bases, and 5 bases stayed unmatched. The CDR3 spans 16 residues. Germline values: CDR1 GEAIGNYY, CDR2 EKD.

Turning to this clone: Sequence at one end of the junction differs from germline and may be a read error. The chain is built from TRDV2 and TRDJ1; no clear D gene. The CDR3 totals 14 residues. In germline, CDR1 is GEAIGNYY, CDR2 EKD. The CDR3 nucleotides read TGTGCCCGTGACACCCTCCAAGCCACCGATAAACTCATCTTT. Its translation is CARDTLQATDKLIF.

This clone occurred a few times. One end of the junction varies from germline; a read error may be responsible. V is TRDV2 and J is TRDJ1, with 8 bases matching TRDD3. The CDR3 is 18 amino acids. CDR1 is GEAIGNYY, CDR2 EKD, per germline. The CDR3 reads CACDTVRGLGIHGDKPIF. CDR3 bases: TGTGCCTGTGACACCGTACGGGGACTGGGGATACATGGCGATAAACCCATCTTT.

A note on this clone: The TCRdb record carries a much larger clone's protein, which differs from this DNA's translation at residue 20; a read error is the likely cause, and the protein listed here is the DNA translation. The rearrangement joins TRDV2 to TRDJ1; 8 positions match TRDD3. This CDR3 is 22 amino acids long. Germline V lookup: CDR1 GEAIGNYY, CDR2 EKD. CDR3 loop: CACDTVHPTRLGDGKLNDKPIF. In DNA form, the CDR3 reads TGTGCCTGTGACACCGTTCATCCTACTCGGTTGGGGGATGGAAAGCTCAACGATAAACCCATCTTT.

This clone was seen only a few times. The gene calls are TRDV2 and TRDJ3; TRDD3 matches at 13 bases. In germline, CDR1 is GEAIGNYY, CDR2 EKD. V was clipped by 3 bases and J by 1 base; unmatched bases: 8. The CDR3 contains 20 residues. The DNA for the CDR3 is TGTGCCTGTGACTCCGTACTGGGGGATACGGGATCCTGGGACACCCGACAGATGTTTTTC. Protein product: CACDSVLGDTGSWDTRQMFF.

Only a few counts were recorded for this clone. This is likely an artifact of a read error, given a far larger clone one base away. The CDR3 spells CACDTVPTGLTGGYAFRVETDKLIF. As DNA, the CDR3 is TGTGCCTGTGACACCGTTCCTACGGGCCTTACTGGGGGATACGCGTTCCGTGTAGAGACCGATAAACTCATCTTT. V is TRDV2 and J is TRDJ1; the match to TRDD3 covers 13 bases. J was trimmed by 2 bases and V by 0 bases; bases with no gene match: 29. The CDR3 is made up of 25 amino acids. The germline CDR1 and CDR2 sequences are GEAIGNYY and EKD.

This clone appeared a few times. A far larger clone is one base from this, pointing to a likely read error. This chain links TRDV2 with TRDJ3, with a weak D call TRDD3 (6 bases). The CDR3 runs to 18 residues. In germline, CDR1 is GEAIGNYY, CDR2 EKD. CDR3 in amino acids: CACDTAGEISWGTRQMFF. DNA of the CDR3: TGTGCCTGTGACACGGCTGGGGAAATCTCCTGGGGCACCCGACAGATGTTTTTC.

This clone has more than one count but fewer than ten. This DNA's translation differs at residue 9 from TCRdb's protein, which comes from a much larger clone; a read error is likely, and the protein shown is translated from the DNA. The V gene is TRDV2, the J gene TRDJ3, with 7 bases lining up with TRDD3. Trimming cost V 3 bases and J 1 base; bases outside gene matches: 14. Germline V gene sequence: CDR1 GEAIGNYY, CDR2 EKD. This CDR3 spans 20 amino acids. The CDR3 coding sequence is TGTGCCTGTGACCCGGTACTGGGGAAGTCTGGTTCCTGGGACACCCGACAGATGTTTTTC. Its protein is CACDPVLGKSGSWDTRQMFF.

For this clone: This DNA's translation and the protein TCRdb lists, from a much larger clone, do not match at residue 7, likely due to a read error; the protein shown is translated from the DNA. This rearrangement joins TRDV2 to TRDJ3; D gene ambiguous. V was cut by 2 bases and J by 0 bases, with 13 bases left in between. The CDR3 extends over 18 amino acids. CDR1 is GEAIGNYY, CDR2 EKD, per germline. The CDR3 spells CACDMTEGVSWDTRQMFF. CDR3 in DNA: TGTGCCTGTGACATGACTGAGGGCGTCTCCTGGGACACCCGACAGATGTTTTTC.

In regard to this clone: The protein that TCRdb holds for this DNA derives from a much larger clone and differs from the translated DNA at residue 12, which likely indicates a read error; the protein shown here is translated from the DNA. V usage is TRDV2 and J usage is TRDJ3, with a tentative D call TRDD3 (5 bases). From germline, CDR1 is GEAIGNYY and CDR2 EKD. V was clipped by 1 base and J by 2 bases, with 20 bases between them. The CDR3 extends over 20 amino acids. The CDR3 protein is CACDTVKGGVSPWDTRQMFF. The CDR3 DNA is TGTGCCTGTGACACGGTCAAGGGGGGTGTAAGCCCCTGGGACACCCGACAGATGTTTTTC.

The table lists this clone with a few counts. TCRdb's entry gives the protein of a much larger clone, which mismatches this DNA's translation at residue 6, likely from a read error; the protein reported here is translated from the DNA. This chain links TRDV2 with TRDJ1; D perhaps matches TRDD3 (6 bases). V was shortened by 4 bases and J by 0 bases, with 17 bases between the two germline ends. The germline V gene encodes CDR1 GEAIGNYY and CDR2 EKD. The CDR3 totals 16 residues. CDR3 residues: CACEPAGDIDTDKLIF. The CDR3, as DNA: TGTGCCTGTGAACCGGCGGGGGACATCGACACCGATAAACTCATCTTT.

This clone was detected a few times. TCRdb shows a much larger clone's protein in place of this DNA's translation, and the two differ at residue 12, likely through a read error; the protein shown is translated from the DNA. The V call is TRDV2, the J call TRDJ3, with a weak D call TRDD3 (6 bases). The germline V and J ends were trimmed by 3 bases and 2 bases, with 22 bases remaining between them. Per germline, CDR1 GEAIGNYY and CDR2 EKD. The CDR3 spans 20 residues. The CDR3 loop is CACDSPTPGDRPWDTRQMFF. DNA for the CDR3: TGTGCCTGTGACTCTCCGACACCGGGGGACCGCCCCTGGGACACCCGACAGATGTTTTTC.

With regard to this clone: TCRdb's entry gives the protein of a much larger clone, which mismatches this DNA's translation at residue 7, likely from a read error; the protein reported here is translated from the DNA. The chain employs TRDV2 and TRDJ1; a weak D match, TRDD3 (5 bases). This CDR3 region has 16 residues. Germline values: CDR1 GEAIGNYY, CDR2 EKD. With 3 bases removed from V and 0 bases from J, the gap between germline ends came to 16 bases. The CDR3 loop is CACDPLEDSYTDKLIF. The CDR3 region has the DNA TGTGCCTGTGACCCACTGGAGGACTCGTACACCGATAAACTCATCTTT.

This clone rates as large (0.1 to 1%). Other nucleotide sequences from this sample produce the same CDR3. The rearrangement joins TRDV2 to TRDJ1; D not certain. V was shortened by 0 bases and J by 0 bases, with 7 bases between the two germline ends. Germline lookup yields CDR1 GEAIGNYY and CDR2 EKD. The CDR3 contains 14 residues. CDR3 DNA: TGTGCCTGTGACACCGTACTTTACACCGATAAACTCATCTTT. It specifies CACDTVLYTDKLIF.

A remark on this clone: TCRdb has a much larger clone's protein, which differs at residue 6 from the translation of this DNA, likely because of a read error; what is shown is the protein translated from the DNA. This chain uses TRDV2 with TRDJ3, with D unresolved. There are 19 residues in the CDR3. Germline V gene lookup returns CDR1 GEAIGNYY and CDR2 EKD. Trimming removed 0 bases at V and 0 bases at J, with 14 bases between. The CDR3 DNA sequence: TGTGCCTGTGACACCGGGTCCGGTCAGGCCTCCTGGGACACCCGACAGATGTTTTTC. The encoded protein is CACDTGSGQASWDTRQMFF.

This clone has a handful of counts. A read error is likely here: a far larger clone is one base away. This CDR3 is also generated by other DNA sequences in the sample. The chain recombines TRDV2 with TRDJ1; D gene unclear. The length of the CDR3 is 17 residues. Trimming left V 0 bases short and J 0 bases short, with 16 bases between. Germline CDR1 is GEAIGNYY and CDR2 is EKD. In DNA form, the CDR3 reads TGTGCCTGTGACACCATAGAAGGCGGGACACACACCGATAAACTCATCTTT. Its protein product is CACDTIEGGTHTDKLIF.

This clone turned up a few times. The protein recorded in TCRdb matches a much larger clone and deviates from this DNA's translation at residue 3, suggesting a read error; the protein here is obtained by translating the DNA. The V and J genes are TRDV2 and TRDJ3; D ambiguous. This CDR3 is 19 amino acids long. Per germline, CDR1 GEAIGNYY and CDR2 EKD. The CDR3 region has the DNA TGTGCCCGTGACACCGCGTCCGGTCAGGCCTCCTGGGACACCCGACAGATGTTTTTC. Protein sequence: CARDTASGQASWDTRQMFF.

The chain links TRDV2 to TRDJ1; the match to TRDD3 covers 12 bases. This CDR3 has 21 amino acids. CDR1 is GEAIGNYY, CDR2 EKD, per germline. Trimming took 3 bases from V and 0 from J; bases not matched to a gene: 19. The CDR3 nucleotides are TGTGCCTGTGACGGTGTCGGCCTTACTGGGGGATACCCCGGGGACACCGATAAACTCATCTTT. It encodes CACDGVGLTGGYPGDTDKLIF.

The chain is built from TRDV2 and TRDJ1, with 9 nucleotides matching TRDD3. The germline V gene has CDR1 GEAIGNYY and CDR2 EKD. The CDR3 sequence is 15 residues long. Trimming removed 1 base from V and 4 bases from J; junction bases left unmatched: 6. The CDR3 sequence is CACDTLGDSNDKLIF. For the CDR3, the DNA is TGTGCCTGTGACACTCTGGGGGATTCGAACGATAAACTCATCTTT.

This clone occurred a few times. The protein TCRdb lists belongs to a much larger clone and differs from this DNA's translation at residue 5, which points to a read error; the protein shown is made from the DNA. The V and J genes are TRDV2 and TRDJ3; 9 bases are shared with TRDD3. The germline V gene has CDR1 GEAIGNYY and CDR2 EKD. J gave up 2 bases and V 3 bases, and 7 bases lay outside the gene matches. The CDR3 is 18 residues long. DNA of the CDR3: TGTGCCTGTGACCATACTGGGGGACAAACCTGGGACACCCGACAGATGTTTTTC. Translating gives CACDHTGGQTWDTRQMFF.

This clone is deemed medium-sized. The genes are TRAV29/DV5 and TRDJ1; 13 bases line up with TRDD3. Germline V CDR1 and CDR2: NSMFDY, ISSIKDK. V lost 2 bases, J lost 3 bases, and 22 bases stayed unmatched. This CDR3 comprises 21 residues. The DNA for the CDR3 is TGTGCAGCAAGGGGATATTCCACCTCTTCGACTGGGGGATACGGGTCCGATAAACTCATCTTT. It yields the protein CAARGYSTSSTGGYGSDKLIF.

This clone was detected a few times. A much bigger clone sits one base away, suggesting this may be a read error. This sequence joins TRDV2 and TRDJ1, with 9 bases matching TRDD3. The CDR3 runs 25 residues. V was clipped by 5 bases and J by 0 bases; unmatched bases: 36. Germline assignment: CDR1 GEAIGNYY and CDR2 EKD. CDR3 protein: CACGTILGTGGPLGDPLRYTDKLIF. The CDR3 nucleotides read TGTGCCTGTGGCACGATTCTAGGTACTGGGGGACCCCTCGGAGACCCACTCCGATACACCGATAAACTCATCTTT.

This clone appeared a few times. A far more abundant clone sits one base away, making this likely a read error. Other nucleotide sequences from this sample produce the same CDR3. The gene calls are TRDV2 and TRDJ1; a possible D gene is TRDD3 (5 bases). Trimming left V 3 bases short and J 0 bases short, with 13 bases between. The germline gives CDR1 GEAIGNYY, CDR2 EKD. The CDR3 is 15 amino acids. The DNA of the CDR3 is TGTGCCTGTGACCTAACTGGCGTGTACACCGATAAACTCATCTTT. Its protein product is CACDLTGVYTDKLIF.

This clone showed up just a few times. A read error likely explains why the TCRdb protein, taken from a much larger clone, differs from this DNA's translation at residue 4; the protein shown is translated from the DNA. This rearrangement joins TRDV2 to TRDJ1; 10 bases are a match to TRDD3. Germline V gene data show CDR1 as GEAIGNYY and CDR2 as EKD. There are 16 residues in the CDR3. V was clipped by 5 bases and J by 4 bases; unmatched bases: 12. The CDR3: CACGSLLGDHHDKLIF. The CDR3 DNA sequence: TGTGCCTGTGGCTCCTTACTGGGGGATCATCACGATAAACTCATCTTT.

This clone has more than one count but fewer than ten. With only one base between it and a far larger clone, this is likely a read error. Other DNA sequences within the sample encode an identical CDR3. V and J are TRDV1 and TRDJ1; possible D gene TRDD3, 6 bases. V gave up 4 bases and J gave up 5 bases, with 20 bases separating them. Germline V gene sequence: CDR1 TSWWSYY, CDR2 QGS. The CDR3 sequence is 16 residues long. CDR3 sequence: CALGAFLLGPTDKLIF. CDR3 DNA sequence: TGTGCTCTTGGGGCATTCCTGCTGGGGCCTACGGATAAACTCATCTTT.

On this clone: A far larger clone is one base from this, pointing to a likely read error. The sample holds other DNA sequences that translate to the same CDR3. V gene TRDV2 combines with J gene TRDJ1, with 11 bases fitting TRDD3. CDR3 size: 20 residues. Per the germline V gene, CDR1 is GEAIGNYY and CDR2 is EKD. The CDR3 DNA reads TGTGCCTGCGACACCGTTGTACTGGGGGATAGGAGTGACTACACCGATAAACTCATCTTT. Translating it yields CACDTVVLGDRSDYTDKLIF.